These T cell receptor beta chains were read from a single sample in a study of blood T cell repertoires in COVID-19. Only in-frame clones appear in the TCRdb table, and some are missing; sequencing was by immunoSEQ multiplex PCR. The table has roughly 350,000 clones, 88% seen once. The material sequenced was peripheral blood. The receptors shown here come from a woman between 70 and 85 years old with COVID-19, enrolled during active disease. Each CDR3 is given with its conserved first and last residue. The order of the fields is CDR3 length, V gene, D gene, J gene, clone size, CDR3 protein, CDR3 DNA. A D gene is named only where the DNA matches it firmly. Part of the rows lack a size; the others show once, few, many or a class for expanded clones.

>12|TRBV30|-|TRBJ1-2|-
CAWSPTTYGYTF
TGTGCCTGGAGTCCTACCACCTATGGCTACACCTTC
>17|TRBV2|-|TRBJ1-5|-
CASSEAPRAVSNQPQHF
TGTGCCAGCAGTGAAGCCCCGAGGGCAGTTAGCAATCAGCCCCAGCATTTT
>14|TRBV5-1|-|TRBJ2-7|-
CASSGRGGSYEQYF
TGCGCCAGCAGCGGCCGTGGAGGTTCCTACGAGCAGTACTTC
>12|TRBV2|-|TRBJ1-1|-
CASSEQGAEAFF
TGTGCCAGCAGTGAACAGGGCGCTGAAGCTTTCTTT
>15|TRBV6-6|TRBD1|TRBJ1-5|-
CASRTGERSNQPQHF
TGTGCCAGCAGAACAGGGGAAAGGAGCAATCAGCCCCAGCATTTT
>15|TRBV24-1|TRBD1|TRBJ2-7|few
CATSDGQGLSYEQYF
TGTGCCACCAGTGACGGACAGGGACTCTCCTACGAGCAGTACTTC
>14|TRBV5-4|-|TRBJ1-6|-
CASSLETTNSPLHF
TGTGCCAGCAGCTTGGAGACAACTAATTCACCCCTCCACTTT
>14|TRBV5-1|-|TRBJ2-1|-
CASSVGQQINEQFF
TGCGCCAGCAGCGTAGGACAGCAGATTAATGAGCAGTTCTTC
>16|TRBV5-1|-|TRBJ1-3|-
CASSLGSGDFGNTIYF
TGCGCCAGCAGCTTGGGGTCAGGGGATTTTGGAAACACCATATATTTT
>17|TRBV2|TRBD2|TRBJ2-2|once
CASKAGGGNANTGELFF
TGTGCCAGCAAGGCCGGGGGGGGAAACGCGAACACCGGGGAGCTGTTTTTT
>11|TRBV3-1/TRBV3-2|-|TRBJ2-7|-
CASTSGYEQYF
TGTGCCAGCACTTCGGGGTACGAGCAGTACTTC
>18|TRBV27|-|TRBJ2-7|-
CASSLLRGGGSTSYEQYF
TGTGCCAGCAGTTTATTAAGAGGGGGGGGCTCTACATCCTACGAGCAGTACTTC
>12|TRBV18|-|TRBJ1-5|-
CASSPPGQPQHF
TGTGCCAGCTCACCACCGGGCCAGCCCCAGCATTTT
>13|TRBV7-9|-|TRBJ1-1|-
CASSLYPGTEAFF
TGTGCCAGCAGCCTCTATCCGGGAACTGAAGCTTTCTTT
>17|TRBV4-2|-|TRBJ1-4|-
CASSQGDAGVTNEKLFF
TGTGCCAGCAGCCAAGGAGACGCAGGGGTTACTAATGAAAAACTGTTTTTT
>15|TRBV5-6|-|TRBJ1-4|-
CASSLEDRLNEKLFF
TGTGCCAGCAGCTTGGAGGACAGACTGAATGAAAAACTGTTTTTT
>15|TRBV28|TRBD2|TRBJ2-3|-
CASSLWPSGGDTQYF
TGTGCCAGCAGTTTATGGCCTAGCGGGGGGGATACGCAGTATTTT
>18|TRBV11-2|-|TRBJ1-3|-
CASSLRNDRLISGNTIYF
TGTGCCAGCAGCTTGAGAAACGACAGGCTAATCTCTGGAAACACCATATATTTT
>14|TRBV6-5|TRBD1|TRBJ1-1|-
CASSTPTGATEAFF
TGTGCCAGCAGTACCCCTACAGGGGCGACTGAAGCTTTCTTT
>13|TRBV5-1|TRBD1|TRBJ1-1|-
CASKTGENTEAFF
TGCGCCAGTAAGACAGGGGAGAACACTGAAGCTTTCTTT
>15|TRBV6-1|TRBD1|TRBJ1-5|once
CASSEYEGANQPQHF
TGTGCCAGCAGTGAATACGAGGGGGCGAATCAGCCCCAGCATTTT
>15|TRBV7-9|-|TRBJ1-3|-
CASSLSLPSGNTIYF
TGTGCCAGCAGCCTGAGCCTCCCGTCTGGAAACACCATATATTTT
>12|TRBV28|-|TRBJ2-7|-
CASTPNPYEQYF
TGTGCCAGCACTCCTAACCCCTACGAGCAGTACTTC
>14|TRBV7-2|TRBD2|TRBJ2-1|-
CASSLTSGGNEQFF
TGTGCCAGCAGCTTAACCAGCGGGGGAAATGAGCAGTTCTTC
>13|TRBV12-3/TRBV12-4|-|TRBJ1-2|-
CASSLLANYGYTF
TGTGCCAGCAGTCTCTTAGCTAACTATGGCTACACCTTC
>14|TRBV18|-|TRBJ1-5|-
CASSPGTTNQPQHF
TGTGCCAGCTCACCCGGGACAACTAATCAGCCCCAGCATTTT
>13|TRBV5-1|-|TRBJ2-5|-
CASSFAESETQYF
TGCGCCAGCAGCTTTGCGGAGTCGGAGACCCAGTACTTC
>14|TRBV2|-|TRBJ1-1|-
CASRDQRGNTEAFF
TGTGCCAGCAGAGATCAAAGGGGGAACACTGAAGCTTTCTTT
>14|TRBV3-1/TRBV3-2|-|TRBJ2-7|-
CASSQDLQVTEQYF
TGTGCCAGCAGCCAAGATCTGCAGGTAACCGAGCAGTACTTC
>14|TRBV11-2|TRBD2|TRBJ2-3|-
CASSLGLGADTQYF
TGTGCCAGCAGCCTTGGACTAGGGGCAGATACGCAGTATTTT
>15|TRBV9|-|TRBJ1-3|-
CASSADSNSGNTIYF
TGTGCCAGCAGCGCAGACAGTAACTCTGGAAACACCATATATTTT
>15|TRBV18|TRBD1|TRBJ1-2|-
CASSPSTQGNYGYTF
TGTGCCAGCTCACCATCCACACAGGGGAACTATGGCTACACCTTC
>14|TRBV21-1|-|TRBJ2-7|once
CASPPTDRSYEQYF
TGTGCCAGCCCTCCAACGGACAGGTCCTACGAGCAGTACTTC
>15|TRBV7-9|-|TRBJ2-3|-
CASSFRGGGTDTQYF
TGTGCCAGCAGCTTCCGGGGAGGTGGCACAGATACGCAGTATTTT
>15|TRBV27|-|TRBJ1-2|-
CASSDAGLANYGYTF
TGTGCCAGCAGTGACGCAGGGTTAGCTAACTATGGCTACACCTTC
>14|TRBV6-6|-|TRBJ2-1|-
CASSPIGDSNEQFF
TGTGCCAGCAGTCCCATCGGGGACTCCAATGAGCAGTTCTTC
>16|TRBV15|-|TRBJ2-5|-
CATSRGGGGLQETQYF
TGTGCCACCAGCAGAGGGGGCGGGGGCCTACAAGAGACCCAGTACTTC
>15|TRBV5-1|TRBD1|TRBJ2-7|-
CASSLQGAQSLEQYF
TGCGCCAGCAGCTTACAGGGGGCGCAGTCTCTAGAGCAGTACTTC
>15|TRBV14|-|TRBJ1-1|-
CASSLDRFTNTEAFF
TGTGCCAGCAGCCTTGACAGATTTACGAACACTGAAGCTTTCTTT
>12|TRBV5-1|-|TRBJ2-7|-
CASSPPPGEQYF
TGCGCCAGCAGCCCCCCCCCGGGGGAGCAGTACTTC
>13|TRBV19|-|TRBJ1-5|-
CASSMTANQPQHF
TGTGCCAGTAGTATGACAGCCAATCAGCCCCAGCATTTT
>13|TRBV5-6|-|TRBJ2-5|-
CASSGGLWETQYF
TGTGCCAGCAGCGGGGGACTTTGGGAGACCCAGTACTTC
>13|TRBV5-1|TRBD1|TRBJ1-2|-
CASSTTGAGGYTF
TGCGCCAGCAGCACGACAGGGGCGGGAGGCTACACCTTC